This T cell receptor beta chain was sequenced for a study of shared clonotypes between healthy human individuals. CD45RO-negative, CCR7-positively selected cells formed the naive CD8 fraction, excluding terminally differentiated effector memory CD45RA+ cells. CDR3 size: 13 residues. V was shortened by 1 base and J by 5 bases, with 9 bases between the two germline ends. Germline-derived CDR1 and CDR2 are LGHNA and YNFKEQ. TCRdb's copy holds only in-frame clones and misses some; the assay was immunoSEQ multiplex PCR. The table includes over 2 million clones, approximately 94% detected once. V is TRBV4-2 and J is TRBJ2-7, with D possibly TRBD2 on 6 matching bases. Sequenced input: naive CD8+ T cells sorted from blood. This clonotype was obtained from a man aged 18 to 30 in good health. CDR3 bases: TGTGCCAGCAGCCAAGCGGAGGGCCACGAGCAGTACTTC. Translating gives CASSQAEGHEQYF.